The 15 T cell receptor beta chains reported below all come from one sample, sequenced in a study of blood T cell repertoires in COVID-19. Sequencing used immunoSEQ multiplex PCR; TCRdb keeps in-frame clones, though not all of them. Found here are hundreds of thousands of clones, roughly 88% of them singletons; the top ten hold roughly 2%. Sequencing was performed on PBMCs or T cells enriched from blood (not recorded which). The receptors originated from a woman aged 50 to 60 who had recovered from COVID-19.

The V call is TRBV7-3, the J call TRBJ1-2, with TRBD1 matching 10 bases. Germline V CDR1 and CDR2: SGHTA, FQGTGA. V shed 4 bases, J shed 6 bases, and the junction held 20 bases outside the gene matches. The CDR3 has 19 amino acids. CDR3: CASSSTGRTGGGSWDGYTF. CDR3 in DNA: TGTGCCAGCAGCTCAACGGGTCGGACAGGGGGAGGTTCATGGGATGGCTACACCTTC.

The chain employs TRBV10-3 and TRBJ1-2; possibly TRBD1 for D (5 bases). This CDR3 has 16 residues. The germline V gene has CDR1 ENHRY and CDR2 SYGVKD. Between the trimmed V and J ends, which lost 0 bases and 12 bases, there was a span of 23 bases. The CDR3 nucleotides are TGTGCCATCAGTGAGTCCTCACCGTCGAGACAGACAGTTCACACCTTC. Protein product: CAISESSPSRQTVHTF.

V is TRBV5-4 and J is TRBJ1-4, with a possible D match to TRBD1 (5 bases). Germline V gives CDR1 SGHNT, CDR2 YYREEE (reference sequence). V gave up 4 bases and J gave up 8 bases, with 18 bases separating them. This CDR3 contains 15 residues. CDR3 nucleotides: TGTGCCAGCAGCACGGGAGGGGACTTAGGGGAAAAACTGTTTTTT. Translating gives CASSTGGDLGEKLFF. Together with reference TRBV5-4 and TRBJ1-4, the CDR3 gives the full variable domain: ETGVTQSPTHLIKTRGQQVTLRCSSQSGHNTVSWYQQALGQGPQFIFQYYREEENGRGNFPPRFSGLQFPNYSSELNVNALELDDSALYLCASSTGGDLGEKLFFGSGTQLSVL.

The chain recombines TRBV9 with TRBJ1-2; no firm D call. Trimming left V 0 bases short and J 5 bases short, with 11 bases between. This CDR3 is 14 amino acids long. Germline values: CDR1 SGDLS, CDR2 YYNGEE. Here the CDR3 reads CASSVAPGEYGYTF. The CDR3 nucleotides are TGTGCCAGCAGCGTAGCTCCTGGGGAGTATGGCTACACCTTC.

The CDR3 protein is CASSHQVNTEAFF. CDR3 nucleotides: TGTGCCAGCAGTCATCAGGTGAACACTGAAGCTTTCTTT. The V gene is TRBV3-1 (or the pseudogene TRBV3-2), the J gene TRBJ1-1, with unresolved D. CDR3 size: 13 residues. Trimming removed 6 bases from V and 0 bases from J, with 8 bases in between. The V gene's germline CDR1 is LGHDT and CDR2 YNNKEL (reference sequence).

The V and J genes are TRBV7-8 and TRBJ1-1, with 10 bases matching TRBD1. Unmatched junction bases numbered 10, after V lost 1 base and J lost 5 bases. This CDR3 is 17 amino acids long. The germline V gene has CDR1 SGHVS and CDR2 FQNEAQ. The CDR3 loop is CASSLGTTGGRVTEAFF. The DNA of the CDR3 is TGTGCCAGCAGCTTAGGTACGACAGGGGGCAGAGTAACTGAAGCTTTCTTT.

V gene TRBV19 combines with J gene TRBJ2-3; 8 bases agree with TRBD2. V trimming: 5 bases; J trimming: 2 bases; junction bases outside the gene matches: 9. Germline CDR1 reads LNHDA; CDR2 reads SQIVND (reference sequence). This CDR3 is built from 16 residues. The CDR3, as DNA: TGTGCCAGTAGTTCTTATAGCGGGGATCCCACAGATACGCAGTATTTT. Protein sequence: CASSSYSGDPTDTQYF. The variable domain in full, completed from reference TRBV19 and TRBJ2-3, reads DGGITQSPKYLFRKEGQNVTLSCEQNLNHDAMYWYRQDPGQGLRLIYYSQIVNDFQKGDIAEGYSVSREKKESFPLTVTSAQKNPTAFYLCASSSYSGDPTDTQYFGPGTRLTVL.

The rearrangement links TRBV6-6 to TRBJ2-7; D might be TRBD2 (5 bases). CDR3 size: 13 residues. CDR1 is MNHNY and CDR2 is SVGAGI in the germline V gene (reference sequence). V gave up 6 bases and J gave up 3 bases, with 12 bases separating them. Here the CDR3 DNA reads TGTGCCAGCAGCCTACGGGGAAGCTACGAGCAGTACTTC. Its protein is CASSLRGSYEQYF.

The V and J genes are TRBV30 and TRBJ1-1; the D gene is possibly TRBD1 (5 bases). V was trimmed by 0 bases and J by 7 bases, leaving 9 bases between them. The CDR3 has 12 amino acids. The germline V gene encodes CDR1 GTSNPN and CDR2 SVGIG (reference sequence). The CDR3 bases are TGTGCCTGGAGTGTAGGACATCTTGAAGCTTTCTTT. It encodes CAWSVGHLEAFF.

The gene calls are TRBV4-3 and TRBJ2-1, with a possible D match to TRBD2 (5 bases). Germline CDR1 and CDR2: LGHNA and YSLEER. This CDR3 is 15 amino acids long. Trimming took 1 base from V and 15 from J, leaving 22 bases between them. As DNA, the CDR3 is TGCGCCAGCAGCCAAGGCCCTATAAGCGGCCAACCACCGTTCTTC. Translation gives CASSQGPISGQPPFF.

The chain combines TRBV15 with TRBJ2-3; 9 nucleotides match TRBD2. After removal of 7 bases from V and 6 bases from J, the junction contained 14 bases not matched to a gene. Germline-derived CDR1 and CDR2 are LNHNV and YYDKDF (reference sequence). The CDR3 runs 16 residues. CDR3 nucleotides: TGTGCCACCACTCCTCTGGGGGCCAGCGGGAGGGATACGCAGTATTTT. It is translated as CATTPLGASGRDTQYF.

This chain uses TRBV2 with TRBJ1-5; perhaps TRBD1 as D (5 bases). CDR3 length equals 16 residues. Germline V lookup: CDR1 SNHLY, CDR2 FYNNEI. Trimming removed 5 bases from V and 4 bases from J, with 18 bases in between. The CDR3 loop is CASSIEPQGGNQPQHF. The CDR3, as DNA: TGTGCCAGCAGTATAGAACCCCAGGGAGGGAATCAGCCCCAGCATTTT. The full variable domain, its missing parts supplied by reference TRBV2 and TRBJ1-5, is EPEVTQTPSHQVTQMGQEVILRCVPISNHLYFYWYRQILGQKVEFLVSFYNNEISEKSEIFDDQFSVERPDGSNFTLKIRSTKLEDSAMYFCASSIEPQGGNQPQHFGDGTRLSIL.

This chain uses TRBV15 with TRBJ1-6; D not certain. V was pared by 1 base and J by 0 bases, with 13 bases between. This CDR3 is 18 amino acids long. From germline, CDR1 is LNHNV and CDR2 YYDKDF (reference sequence). The CDR3 is CATSRVEGTHSYNSPLHF. As DNA, the CDR3 is TGTGCCACCAGCAGAGTGGAGGGCACACACTCCTATAATTCACCCCTCCACTTT.

A note on this clone: Within the sample, other DNA sequences also encode this same CDR3. This rearrangement joins TRBV9 to TRBJ2-1, with D tentatively TRBD1 (6 bases). The germline V gene has CDR1 SGDLS and CDR2 YYNGEE. CDR3 length: 15 amino acids. Deletions cut 0 bases from V and 0 bases from J, with 7 bases between. Written as DNA, the CDR3 is TGTGCCAGCAGCGTAGGGGGGCCCTCCTACAATGAGCAGTTCTTC. Protein sequence: CASSVGGPSYNEQFF.

The chain has TRBV11-1 and TRBJ1-2; D ambiguous. Germline V CDR1 and CDR2: SGHAT, FQDESV (reference sequence). The CDR3 sequence is 13 residues long. Trimming cost V 0 bases and J 4 bases, with 6 bases left between them. The CDR3 protein is CASSLAGSYGYTF. As DNA, the CDR3 is TGTGCCAGCAGCTTAGCAGGGAGCTATGGCTACACCTTC.